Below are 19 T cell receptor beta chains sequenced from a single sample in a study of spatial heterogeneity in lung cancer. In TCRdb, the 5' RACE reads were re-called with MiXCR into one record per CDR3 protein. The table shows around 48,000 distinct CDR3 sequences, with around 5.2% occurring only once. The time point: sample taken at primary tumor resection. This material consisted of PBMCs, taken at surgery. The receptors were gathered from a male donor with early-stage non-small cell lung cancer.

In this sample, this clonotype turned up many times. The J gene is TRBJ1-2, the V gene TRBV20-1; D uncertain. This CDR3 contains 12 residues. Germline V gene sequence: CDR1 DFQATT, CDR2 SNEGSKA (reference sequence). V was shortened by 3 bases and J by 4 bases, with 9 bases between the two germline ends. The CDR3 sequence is CSASASFYGYTF. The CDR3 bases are TGCAGTGCTAGCGCCTCCTTCTATGGCTACACCTTC.

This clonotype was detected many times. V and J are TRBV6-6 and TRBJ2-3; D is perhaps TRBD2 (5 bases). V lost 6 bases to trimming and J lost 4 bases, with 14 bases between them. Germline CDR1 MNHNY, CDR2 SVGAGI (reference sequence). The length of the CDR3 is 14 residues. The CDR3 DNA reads TGTGCCAGCAGCCCCAATCGGGGTCCAGATACGCAGTATTTT. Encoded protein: CASSPNRGPDTQYF.

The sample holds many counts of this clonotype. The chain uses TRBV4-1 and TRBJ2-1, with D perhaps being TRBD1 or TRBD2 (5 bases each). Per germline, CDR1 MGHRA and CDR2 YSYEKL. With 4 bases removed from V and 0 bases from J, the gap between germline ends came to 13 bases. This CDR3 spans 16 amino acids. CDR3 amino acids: CASSPVGRSSYNEQFF. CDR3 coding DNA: TGCGCCAGCAGCCCCGTGGGACGGAGCTCCTACAATGAGCAGTTCTTC.

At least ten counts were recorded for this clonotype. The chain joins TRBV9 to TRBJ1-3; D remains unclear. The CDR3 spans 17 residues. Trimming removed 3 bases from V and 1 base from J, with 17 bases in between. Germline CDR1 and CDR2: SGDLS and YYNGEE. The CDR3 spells CASSAKAFFSSGNTIYF. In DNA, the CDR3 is TGTGCCAGCAGCGCAAAGGCCTTTTTTAGTTCTGGAAACACCATATATTTT.

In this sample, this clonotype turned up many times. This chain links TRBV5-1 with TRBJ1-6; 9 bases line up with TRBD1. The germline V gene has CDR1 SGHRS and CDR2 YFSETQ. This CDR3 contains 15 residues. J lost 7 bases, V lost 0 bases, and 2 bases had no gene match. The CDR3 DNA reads TGCGCCAGCAGCTTGGATGGACAGGGGAATTCACCCCTCCACTTT. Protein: CASSLDGQGNSPLHF.

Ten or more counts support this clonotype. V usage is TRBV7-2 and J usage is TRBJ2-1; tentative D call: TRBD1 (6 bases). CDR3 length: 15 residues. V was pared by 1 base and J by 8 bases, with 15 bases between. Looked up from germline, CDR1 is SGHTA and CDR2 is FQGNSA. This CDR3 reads CASSLGGRGKDEQFF. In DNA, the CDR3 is TGTGCCAGCAGCTTAGGAGGCAGGGGTAAGGATGAGCAGTTCTTC.

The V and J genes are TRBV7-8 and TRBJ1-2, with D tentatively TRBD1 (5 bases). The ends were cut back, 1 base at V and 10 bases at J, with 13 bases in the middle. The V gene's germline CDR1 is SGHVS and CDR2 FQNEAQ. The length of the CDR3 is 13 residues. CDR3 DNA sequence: TGTGCCAGCAGCTTAGGGGCAGGGAACGACTACACCTTC. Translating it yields CASSLGAGNDYTF.

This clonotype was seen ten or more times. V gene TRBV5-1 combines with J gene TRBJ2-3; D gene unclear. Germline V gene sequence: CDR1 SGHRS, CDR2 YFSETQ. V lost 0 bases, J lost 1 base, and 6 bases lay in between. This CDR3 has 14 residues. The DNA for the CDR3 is TGCGCCAGCAGCTTGGGGGCACGCACAGATACGCAGTATTTT. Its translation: CASSLGARTDTQYF.

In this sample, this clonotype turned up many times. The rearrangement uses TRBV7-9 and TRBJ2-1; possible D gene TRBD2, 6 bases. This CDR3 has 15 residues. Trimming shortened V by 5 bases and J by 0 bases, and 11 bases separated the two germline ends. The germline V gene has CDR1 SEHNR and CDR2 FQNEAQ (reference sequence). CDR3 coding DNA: TGTGCCAGCAGCCCTCTAGCGAGCTCCTACAATGAGCAGTTCTTC. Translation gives CASSPLASSYNEQFF. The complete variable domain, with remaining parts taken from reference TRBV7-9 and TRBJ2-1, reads DTGVSQNPRHKITKRGQNVTFRCDPISEHNRLYWYRQTLGQGPEFLTYFQNEAQLEKSRLLSDRFSAERPKGSFSTLEIQRTEQGDSAMYLCASSPLASSYNEQFFGPGTRLTVL.

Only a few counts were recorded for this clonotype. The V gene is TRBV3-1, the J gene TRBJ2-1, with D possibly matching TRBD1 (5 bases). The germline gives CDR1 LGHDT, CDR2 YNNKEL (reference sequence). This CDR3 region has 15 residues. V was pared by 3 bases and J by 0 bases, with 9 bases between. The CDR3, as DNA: TGTGCCAGCAGCCAGGGGCGGAACTCCTACAATGAGCAGTTCTTC. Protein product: CASSQGRNSYNEQFF.

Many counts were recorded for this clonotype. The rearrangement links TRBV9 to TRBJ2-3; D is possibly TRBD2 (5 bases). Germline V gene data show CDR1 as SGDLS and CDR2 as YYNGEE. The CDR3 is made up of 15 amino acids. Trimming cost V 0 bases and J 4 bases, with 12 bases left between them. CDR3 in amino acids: CASSVGVGRADTQYF. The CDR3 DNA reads TGTGCCAGCAGCGTAGGGGTCGGGCGGGCAGATACGCAGTATTTT.

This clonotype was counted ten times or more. This chain's CDR3 is CASSQKGGSYEQYF. The CDR3 coding sequence is TGTGCCAGCAGCCAAAAAGGAGGGTCTTACGAGCAGTACTTC. V usage is TRBV3-1 and J usage is TRBJ2-7; maybe TRBD2 (6 bases). This CDR3 contains 14 residues. V was shortened by 2 bases and J by 4 bases, with 12 bases between the two germline ends. CDR1 and CDR2 from the germline V gene are LGHDT and YNNKEL (reference sequence).

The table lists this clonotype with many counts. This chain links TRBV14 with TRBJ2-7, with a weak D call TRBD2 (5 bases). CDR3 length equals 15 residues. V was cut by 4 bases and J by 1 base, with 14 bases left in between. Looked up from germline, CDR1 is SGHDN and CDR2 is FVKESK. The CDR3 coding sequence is TGTGCCAGCAGCCCGGTCGCCGGGGTATCCTACGAGCAGTACTTC. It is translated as CASSPVAGVSYEQYF.

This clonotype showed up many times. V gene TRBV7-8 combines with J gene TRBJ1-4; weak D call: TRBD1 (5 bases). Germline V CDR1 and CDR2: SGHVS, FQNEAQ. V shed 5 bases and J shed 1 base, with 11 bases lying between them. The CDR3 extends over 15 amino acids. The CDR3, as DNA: TGTGCCAGCAGCCAAGCCAGGGAAACTAATGAAAAACTGTTTTTT. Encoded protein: CASSQARETNEKLFF.

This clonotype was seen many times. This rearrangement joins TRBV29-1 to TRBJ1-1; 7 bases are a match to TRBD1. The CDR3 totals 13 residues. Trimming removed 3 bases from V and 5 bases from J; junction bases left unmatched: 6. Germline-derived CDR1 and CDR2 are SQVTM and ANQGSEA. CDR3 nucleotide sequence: TGCAGCGTTGAGCAGGGGGAAGGGACTGAAGCTTTCTTT. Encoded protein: CSVEQGEGTEAFF. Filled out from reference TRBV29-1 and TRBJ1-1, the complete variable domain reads SAVISQKPSRDICQRGTSLTIQCQVDSQVTMMFWYRQQPGQSLTLIATANQGSEATYESGFVIDKFPISRPNLTFSTLTVSNMSPEDSSIYLCSVEQGEGTEAFFGQGTRLTVV.

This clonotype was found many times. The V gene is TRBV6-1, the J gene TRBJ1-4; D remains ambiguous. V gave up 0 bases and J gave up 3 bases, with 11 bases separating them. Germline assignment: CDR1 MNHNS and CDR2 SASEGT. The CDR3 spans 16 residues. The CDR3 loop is CASSEAHASANEKLFF. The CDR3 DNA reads TGTGCCAGCAGTGAAGCGCACGCATCAGCTAATGAAAAACTGTTTTTT.

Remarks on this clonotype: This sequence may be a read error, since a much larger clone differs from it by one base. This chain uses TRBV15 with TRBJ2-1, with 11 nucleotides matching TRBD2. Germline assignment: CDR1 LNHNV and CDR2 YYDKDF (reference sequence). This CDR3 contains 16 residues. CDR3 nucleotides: TGTGTCACCAGCAGAGATCCGGGACTAGCGGCGGGTGAGCAGTTCTTC. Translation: CVTSRDPGLAAGEQFF.

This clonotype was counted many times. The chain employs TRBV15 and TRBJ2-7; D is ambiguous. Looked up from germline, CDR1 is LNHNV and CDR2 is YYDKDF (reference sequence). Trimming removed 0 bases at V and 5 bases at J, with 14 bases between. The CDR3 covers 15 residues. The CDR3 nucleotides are TGTGCCACCAGCAGAGATCCCCTCCCCCGGGACGAGCAGTACTTC. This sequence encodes CATSRDPLPRDEQYF.

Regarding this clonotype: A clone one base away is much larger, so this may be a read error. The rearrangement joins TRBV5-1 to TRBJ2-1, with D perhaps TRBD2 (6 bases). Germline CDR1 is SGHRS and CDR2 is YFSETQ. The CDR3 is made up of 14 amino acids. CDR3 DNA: TGCGCCAGCGGCTTAACCGGGACTGGGGATGAGCAGTTCTTC. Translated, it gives CASGLTGTGDEQFF. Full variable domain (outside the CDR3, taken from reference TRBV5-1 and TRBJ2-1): KAGVTQTPRYLIKTRGQQVTLSCSPISGHRSVSWYQQTPGQGLQFLFEYFSETQRNKGNFPGRFSGRQFSNSRSEMNVSTLELGDSALYLCASGLTGTGDEQFFGPGTRLTVL.